The clone carrying this TCR beta chain was recorded once. Antigen: not known. This sample was included in a study of cytomegalovirus exposure and HLA in healthy donors. Regarding the study as a whole: In vitro data verified three CMV-associated chains as specific for CMV antigens.

Clones were read by immunoSEQ multiplex PCR, and TCRdb kept only the in-frame ones, dropping some. The sample yields roughly 80,000 clones, 94% seen once. The sequence was obtained from a woman under 30 in good health and CMV-seronegative. The sample taken for sequencing was PBMCs.

The CDR3, as DNA: TGTGCCAGCCTAAGGCGGGGGACCAACTATGGCTACACCTTC. Amino acid sequence: CASLRRGTNYGYTF. The J gene is TRBJ1-2, the V gene TRBV19; the D gene is possibly TRBD1 (5 bases). Trimming stripped 9 bases from V and 2 bases from J, with 16 bases between. This CDR3 contains 14 residues. Germline V gives CDR1 LNHDA, CDR2 SQIVND (reference sequence).